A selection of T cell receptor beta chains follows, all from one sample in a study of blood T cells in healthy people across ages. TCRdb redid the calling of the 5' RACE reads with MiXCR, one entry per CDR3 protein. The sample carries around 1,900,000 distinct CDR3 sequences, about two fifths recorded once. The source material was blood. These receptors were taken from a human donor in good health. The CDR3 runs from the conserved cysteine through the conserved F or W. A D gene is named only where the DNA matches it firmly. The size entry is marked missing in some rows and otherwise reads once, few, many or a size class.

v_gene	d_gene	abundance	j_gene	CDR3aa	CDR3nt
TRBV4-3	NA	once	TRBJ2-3	CASSQGRRGPSTDTQYF	TGCGCCAGCAGCCAAGGGAGGAGGGGACCCAGCACAGATACGCAGTATTTT
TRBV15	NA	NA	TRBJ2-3	CATSLDPRRYTDTQYF	TGTGCCACCAGCCTGGACCCCAGAAGGTACACAGATACGCAGTATTTT
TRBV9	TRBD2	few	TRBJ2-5	CASSVGGGGLVYERQYF	TGTGCCAGCAGCGTAGGGGGCGGGGGACTTGTCTACGAGCGGCAGTACTTC
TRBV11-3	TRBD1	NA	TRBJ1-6	CASSVRGLGSPLHF	TGTGCCAGCAGCGTAAGGGGGCTTGGTTCACCCCTCCACTTT
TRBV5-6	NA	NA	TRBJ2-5	CASSLQGWGAQETQYF	TGTGCCAGCAGCTTGCAGGGGTGGGGGGCTCAAGAGACCCAGTACTTC
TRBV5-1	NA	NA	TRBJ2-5	CASSLRVVGETQYF	TGCGCCAGCAGCTTGAGGGTGGTTGGTGAGACCCAGTACTTC
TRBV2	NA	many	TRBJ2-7	CASSLVSGQGAEQYF	TGTGCCAGCAGTCTTGTTTCGGGTCAGGGAGCCGAGCAGTACTTC
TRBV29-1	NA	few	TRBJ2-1	CSLSLGHNEQFF	TGCAGCCTATCGCTCGGCCACAATGAGCAGTTCTTC
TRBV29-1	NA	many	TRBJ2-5	CSVNRQQETQYF	TGCAGCGTGAATCGACAGCAAGAGACCCAGTACTTC
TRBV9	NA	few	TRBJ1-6	CASSPLSGENSPLHF	TGTGCCAGCAGCCCTCTCAGCGGGGAAAATTCACCCCTCCACTTT
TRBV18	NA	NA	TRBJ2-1	CASSPPVGHSYNEQFF	TGTGCCAGCTCACCCCCTGTAGGTCACTCCTACAATGAGCAGTTCTTC
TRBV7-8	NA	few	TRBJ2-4	CASSLEMGKNIQYF	TGTGCCAGCAGCTTAGAAATGGGCAAAAACATTCAGTACTTC
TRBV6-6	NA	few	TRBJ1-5	CASSYAKVGQPQHF	TGTGCCAGCAGTTACGCAAAGGTCGGTCAGCCCCAGCATTTT
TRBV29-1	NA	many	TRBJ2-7	CSVGLTTYEQYF	TGCAGCGTAGGACTAACCACCTACGAGCAGTACTTC
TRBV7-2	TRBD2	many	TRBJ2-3	CASSLAFGLAGGITDTQYF	TGTGCCAGCAGCTTAGCGTTCGGGCTAGCGGGGGGGATCACAGATACGCAGTATTTT
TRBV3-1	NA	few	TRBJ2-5	CASSRGQWGEETQYF	TGTGCCAGCAGCCGAGGACAGTGGGGGGAAGAGACCCAGTACTTC
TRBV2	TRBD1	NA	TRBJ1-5	CAGGQQDQPQHF	TGTGCCGGGGGACAGCAAGATCAGCCCCAGCATTTT
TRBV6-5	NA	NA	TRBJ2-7	CASSSGTGNYQQYF	TGTGCCAGCAGTTCCGGAACAGGGAATTATCAGCAGTACTTC
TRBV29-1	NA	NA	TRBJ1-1	CSVGKWAKFEAFF	TGCAGCGTTGGGAAATGGGCAAAGTTTGAAGCTTTCTTT
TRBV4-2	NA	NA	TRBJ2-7	CASSQDLVGTYEQYF	TGTGCCAGCAGCCAAGATCTGGTAGGGACCTACGAGCAGTACTTC
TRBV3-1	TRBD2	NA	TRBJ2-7	CASSKTSGGLSYNEQYF	TGTGCCAGCAGCAAGACTAGCGGGGGCCTCTCCTACAATGAGCAGTACTTC
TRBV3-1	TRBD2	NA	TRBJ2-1	CASASQAGRNEQFF	TGTGCCAGCGCGTCCCAAGCGGGGAGGAATGAGCAGTTCTTC
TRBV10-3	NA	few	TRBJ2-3	CAISTTATQTDTQYF	TGTGCCATCAGTACGACAGCTACCCAGACAGATACGCAGTATTTT
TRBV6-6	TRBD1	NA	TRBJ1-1	CAVLKGQGSGTEAFF	TGTGCCGTACTGAAGGGACAGGGAAGCGGCACTGAAGCTTTCTTT
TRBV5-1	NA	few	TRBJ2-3	CASSLDREDADTQYF	TGCGCCAGCAGCTTGGACAGGGAAGATGCAGATACGCAGTATTTT
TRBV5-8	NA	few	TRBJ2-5	CASSYTTVAQYF	TGTGCCAGCAGCTATACCACGGTAGCCCAGTACTTC
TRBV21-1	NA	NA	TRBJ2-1	CASSPPRGIDEQFF	TGTGCCAGCAGCCCCCCCAGAGGGATCGATGAGCAGTTCTTC
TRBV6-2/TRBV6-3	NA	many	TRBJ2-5	CASSYAFRETQYF	TGTGCCAGCAGTTACGCATTCCGGGAGACCCAGTACTTC
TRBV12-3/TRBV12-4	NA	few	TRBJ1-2	CASSFQVPYGYTF	TGTGCCAGCAGTTTCCAAGTACCGTATGGCTACACCTTC
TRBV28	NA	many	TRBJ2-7	CASRQGYEQYF	TGTGCCAGCAGACAGGGCTACGAGCAGTACTTC
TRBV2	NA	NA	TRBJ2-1	CASSDDTTTQLRKNEQFF	TGTGCCAGCAGTGACGACACAACGACACAGCTTAGGAAGAATGAGCAGTTCTTC
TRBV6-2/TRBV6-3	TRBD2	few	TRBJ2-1	CASRLTSGGIGEQFF	TGTGCCAGCAGACTCACTAGCGGGGGGATCGGTGAGCAGTTCTTC
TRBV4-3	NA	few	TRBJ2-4	CASSSGRYGFKNIQYF	TGCGCCAGCAGCTCTGGGCGATACGGGTTCAAAAACATTCAGTACTTC
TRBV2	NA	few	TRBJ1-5	CASRLGGLNQPQHF	TGTGCCAGCAGGCTTGGGGGACTAAATCAGCCCCAGCATTTT
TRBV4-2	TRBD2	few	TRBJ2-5	CASSQVTSGGQETQYF	TGTGCCAGCAGCCAAGTAACTAGCGGGGGCCAAGAGACCCAGTACTTC
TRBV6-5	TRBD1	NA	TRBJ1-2	CASSSGGLSGYTF	TGTGCCAGCAGTTCAGGGGGCTTGAGTGGCTACACCTTC
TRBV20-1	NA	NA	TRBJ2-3	CSARGEASSADTQYF	TGCAGTGCGCGGGGAGAGGCCTCCTCGGCAGATACGCAGTATTTT
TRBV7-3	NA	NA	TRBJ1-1	CASSLMTDTEAFF	TGTGCCAGCAGCTTAATGACGGACACTGAAGCTTTCTTT
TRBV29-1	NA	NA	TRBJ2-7	CSVEAAGGRYEQYF	TGCAGCGTTGAAGCGGCAGGGGGGAGGTACGAGCAGTACTTC
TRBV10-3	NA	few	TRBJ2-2	CAISVGEVGLFF	TGTGCCATCAGTGTAGGGGAAGTTGGGCTGTTTTTT
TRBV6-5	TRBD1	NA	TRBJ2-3	CASSSAGQGVDTQYF	TGTGCCAGCAGTTCCGCGGGACAGGGAGTAGATACGCAGTATTTT
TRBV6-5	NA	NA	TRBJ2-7	CATGRGGGSYEQYF	TGTGCCACCGGCAGGGGAGGGGGCTCGTACGAGCAGTACTTC
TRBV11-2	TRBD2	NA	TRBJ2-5	CASSLGVAGEGETQYF	TGTGCCAGCAGCTTAGGCGTGGCGGGGGAGGGAGAGACCCAGTACTTC
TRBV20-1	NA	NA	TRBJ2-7	CSAGVALGEQYF	TGCAGTGCTGGGGTAGCCCTGGGAGAGCAGTACTTC
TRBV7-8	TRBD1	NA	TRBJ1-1	CASSLVSGGEAFF	TGTGCCAGCAGCTTAGTCTCAGGGGGTGAAGCTTTCTTT
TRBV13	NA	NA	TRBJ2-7	CASSFGPGGTYYEQYF	TGTGCCAGCAGCTTTGGTCCGGGCGGCACTTACTACGAGCAGTACTTC
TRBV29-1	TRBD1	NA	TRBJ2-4	CSVEDLQTGGRYNEQYF	TGCAGCGTTGAAGATTTACAGACAGGGGGTCGGTACAATGAGCAGTACTTC
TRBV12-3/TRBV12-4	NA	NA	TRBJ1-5	CASRTPGINQPQHF	TGTGCCAGCAGAACGCCCGGAATCAATCAGCCCCAGCATTTT
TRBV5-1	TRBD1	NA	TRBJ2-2	CASSTGQGPWELVF	TGCGCCAGCAGCACCGGACAGGGGCCGTGGGAGCTGGTTTTT
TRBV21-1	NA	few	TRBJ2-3	CPAPCTDTQYF	TGCCCTGCTCCTTGCACAGATACGCAGTATTTT
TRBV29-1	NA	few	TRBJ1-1	CSVEDPPLAAEAFF	TGCAGCGTTGAAGATCCTCCTTTAGCGGCTGAAGCTTTCTTT
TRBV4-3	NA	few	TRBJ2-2	CASSQGIAEDEQYFGAGELFF	NA
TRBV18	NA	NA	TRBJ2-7	CASSPSAGRYEQYF	TGTGCCAGCTCACCATCGGCAGGGCGGTACGAGCAGTACTTC